The sequence of this TCR beta chain was determined in a study of control samples from healthy donors and cancer patients. Profiling relied on immunoSEQ multiplex PCR, and the TCRdb table lists in-frame clones only, not all of them. The sample includes over 150,000 clones, about nine tenths of them seen just once. This clone was detected only once. Germline V lookup: CDR1 LNHDA, CDR2 SQIVND (reference sequence). This CDR3 contains 15 residues. V dropped 5 bases and J dropped 4; count of bases not matched to a gene: 6. This chain uses TRBV19 with TRBJ1-5; TRBD1 aligns across 9 bases. The clonotype originates from a woman aged 40 to 49 in good health. The sample comprised blood. CDR3 bases: TGTGCCAGTAGTCTGGACAGGGGAGTAAATCAGCCCCAGCATTTT. Its translation: CASSLDRGVNQPQHF.